Following are 9 T cell receptor beta chains from one sample sequenced in a study of T cell responses to AZD1222 COVID-19 vaccine. Clones were read by immunoSEQ multiplex PCR, and TCRdb kept only the in-frame ones, dropping some. The sample records roughly 140,000 clones, around 90% being singletons. Material: peripheral blood, obtained 28 days after the second AZD1222 dose. All receptors derive from an adult who received the AZD1222 COVID-19 vaccine.

CDR3 protein: CASSLDPGEQDTQYF. In nucleotides, the CDR3 is TGTGCCAGCAGTCTCGACCCGGGGGAGCAAGATACGCAGTATTTT. The V and J genes are TRBV6-5 and TRBJ2-3, with D tentatively TRBD2 (6 bases). The CDR3 totals 15 residues. Trimming cost V 5 bases and J 5 bases, with 17 bases left between them. Germline values: CDR1 MNHEY, CDR2 SVGAGI.

The genes are TRBV7-9 and TRBJ1-6, with TRBD1 identical over 7 bases. Losses at the gene ends were 5 bases for V and 6 bases for J; bases not matched to a gene: 7. The CDR3 covers 15 residues. Germline CDR1 is SEHNR and CDR2 is FQNEAQ (reference sequence). CDR3 sequence: CASSPAGTANSPLHF. In DNA, the CDR3 is TGTGCCAGCAGCCCGGCCGGGACAGCTAATTCACCCCTCCACTTT.

The rearrangement uses TRBV3-1 (or the pseudogene TRBV3-2) and TRBJ1-1, with 8 bases identical to TRBD1. Germline V lookup: CDR1 LGHDT, CDR2 YNNKEL (reference sequence). Losses at the gene ends were 6 bases for V and 9 bases for J; bases not matched to a gene: 9. The CDR3 has 13 residues. CDR3: CASSRTGTHQAFF. The CDR3 DNA follows: TGTGCCAGCAGTCGGACAGGGACACACCAAGCTTTCTTT.

Only a few counts were recorded for this clone. The gene calls are TRBV11-2 and TRBJ2-7; tentatively, D is TRBD2 (5 bases). Trimming pared 5 bases from V and 6 bases from J, leaving 11 bases between. This CDR3 is 12 amino acids long. The germline V gene has CDR1 SGHAT and CDR2 FQNNGV. CDR3 DNA: TGTGCCAGCAGCCCCCGAGGGCTCGAGCAGTACTTC. Its protein is CASSPRGLEQYF.

The V call is TRBV19, the J call TRBJ2-2, with 7 bases matching TRBD2. Per germline, CDR1 LNHDA and CDR2 SQIVND (reference sequence). The J segment lost 2 bases and the V segment lost 6 bases, leaving 3 bases of the junction unmatched. The CDR3 runs 14 residues. Written as DNA, the CDR3 is TGTGCCAGTAGCCTGGGACTAAACACCGGGGAGCTGTTTTTT. Protein product: CASSLGLNTGELFF.

The gene calls are TRBV5-1 and TRBJ2-1; 10 positions match TRBD2. After removal of 4 bases from V and 5 bases from J, the junction contained 6 bases not matched to a gene. Germline loops: CDR1 SGHRS, CDR2 YFSETQ. The CDR3 extends over 15 amino acids. CDR3 coding DNA: TGCGCCAGCAGCCCCCTAGCGGGAGCGGACAATGAGCAGTTCTTC. This encodes CASSPLAGADNEQFF.

V gene TRBV7-2 combines with J gene TRBJ2-3; 7 bases align to TRBD1. Germline CDR1 SGHTA, CDR2 FQGNSA. Losses at the gene ends were 3 bases for V and 5 bases for J; bases not matched to a gene: 5. The CDR3 is 14 amino acids. CDR3 nucleotide sequence: TGTGCCAGCAGCTTTAACAGGGGAAAAGATACGCAGTATTTT. Translating gives CASSFNRGKDTQYF.

This chain connects TRBV19 to TRBJ1-2; D not resolved. Germline V gene sequence: CDR1 LNHDA, CDR2 SQIVND (reference sequence). The CDR3 has 14 residues. Trimming took 2 bases from V and 8 from J, leaving 15 bases between them. CDR3 sequence: CASSILPPRTGYTF. The CDR3 DNA reads TGTGCCAGTAGTATACTCCCTCCCAGAACGGGCTACACCTTC.

The rearrangement uses TRBV19 and TRBJ1-2; 7 bases line up with TRBD1. Germline CDR1 LNHDA, CDR2 SQIVND (reference sequence). The CDR3 is 13 amino acids. Trimming at V came to 8 bases and at J to 5 bases, leaving 8 bases not matched to a gene. CDR3 sequence: CASSRDSAYGYTF. The CDR3 nucleotides read TGTGCCAGTTCACGGGACAGTGCTTATGGCTACACCTTC.